This entry concerns a single T cell receptor (beta chain). Its antigen remains unknown. CDR1 and CDR2 (germline): SQVTM, ANQGSEA. V lost 6 bases to trimming and J lost 7 bases; unmatched junction nucleotides: 10. CDR3 length equals 14 residues. These data are taken from a study of cytomegalovirus exposure and HLA in healthy donors. PCR employed 60 Vbeta and 13 Jbeta primers. Assay: immunoSEQ multiplex PCR; the TCRdb copy retains only in-frame clones and omits some. The table includes approximately 99,000 clones, 81% detected once. Overall study findings and caveats: When presence/absence was analysed, sequencing depth was taken to be roughly uniform across donors. Across HLA loci, a later analysis found differing TCR association rates, with DRB1 most and HLA-C fewest.

Likely unrecorded immune exposures existed in these nominally healthy donors. The clonotype was recovered from a man aged 40-49 years in good health and CMV-seropositive. The J gene is TRBJ2-1, the V gene TRBV29-1; 9 nucleotides align to TRBD1. The sequencing sample was made of PBMCs. The CDR3 DNA reads as TGCAGCGTCCTCCGGGACAGGGTTGGTAATGAGCAGTTCTTC. Translated, it gives CSVLRDRVGNEQFF.